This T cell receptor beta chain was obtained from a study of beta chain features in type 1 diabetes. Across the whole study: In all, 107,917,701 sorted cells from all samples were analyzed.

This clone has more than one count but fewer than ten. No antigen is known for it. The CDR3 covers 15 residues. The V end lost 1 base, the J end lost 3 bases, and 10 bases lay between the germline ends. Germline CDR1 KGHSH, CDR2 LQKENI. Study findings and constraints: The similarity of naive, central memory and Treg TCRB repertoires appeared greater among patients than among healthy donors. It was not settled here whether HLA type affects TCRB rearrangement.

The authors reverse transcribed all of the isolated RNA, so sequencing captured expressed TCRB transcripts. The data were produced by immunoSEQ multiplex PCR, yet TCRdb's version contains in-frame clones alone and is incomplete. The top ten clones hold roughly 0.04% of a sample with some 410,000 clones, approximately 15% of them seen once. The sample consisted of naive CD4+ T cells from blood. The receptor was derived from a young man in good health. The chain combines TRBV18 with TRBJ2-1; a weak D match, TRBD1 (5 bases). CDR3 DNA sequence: TGTGCCAGCTCACCACATGTAGGGGTCTACAATGAGCAGTTCTTC. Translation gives CASSPHVGVYNEQFF. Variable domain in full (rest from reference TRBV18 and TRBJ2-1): NAGVMQNPRHLVRRRGQEARLRCSPMKGHSHVYWYRQLPEEGLKFMVYLQKENIIDESGMPKERFSAEFPKEGPSILRIQQVVRGDSAAYFCASSPHVGVYNEQFFGPGTRLTVL.